These 5 T cell receptor beta chains came from one sample sequenced in a study of cytomegalovirus exposure and HLA in healthy donors (TCRdb year 2017). Libraries were made using the immunoSEQ multiplex PCR assay. A mixture of 60 forward primers for TCR Vbeta segments and 13 reverse primers for TCR Jbeta segments was used in the multiplex PCR. Here the immuneACCESS table is served through TCRdb, limited to in-frame sequences with V and J called. Missing clones are a known gap in these copies; in checked studies unresolved V genes cover under half, and the rest lacks a known reason. The sample has more than 200,000 clones on record, approximately 79% of them singletons. Jointly, the top ten make up 1.5% to 2% of the sample. Material: PBMCs. The receptors shown here come from a man aged 18 to 29 in good health and CMV-seronegative.

The chain uses TRBV13 and TRBJ2-2, with 9 nucleotides matching TRBD2. The junction had 10 bases not matched to a gene; V was cut back by 8 bases and J by 3 bases. The CDR3 has 16 amino acids. CDR1 and CDR2 (germline): PRHDT, FYEKMQ (reference sequence). The CDR3 nucleotides read TGTGCCAGCCTTGACTCTAGCGGGGTTGACACCGGGGAGCTGTTTTTT. Its protein product is CASLDSSGVDTGELFF.

This clone was observed a single time. This sequence joins TRBV5-6 and TRBJ1-4; the match to TRBD1 covers 8 bases. Germline V gene sequence: CDR1 SGHDT, CDR2 YYEEEE. The V and J ends lost 5 bases and 3 bases, in that order; junction bases with no gene match: 3. CDR3 size: 14 residues. The CDR3 loop reads CASSQGAPNEKLFF. In DNA form, the CDR3 reads TGTGCCAGCAGTCAGGGGGCCCCTAATGAAAAACTGTTTTTT.

The chain uses TRBV9 and TRBJ2-1; TRBD2 matches 14 bases. CDR3 length: 15 residues. The V and J ends lost 3 bases and 7 bases, in that order; junction bases with no gene match: 3. Germline values: CDR1 SGDLS, CDR2 YYNGEE. Here the CDR3 DNA reads TGTGCCAGCAGCGGAGGACTAGCGGGAGGTAATGAGCAGTTCTTC. It yields the protein CASSGGLAGGNEQFF.

The J gene is TRBJ1-2, the V gene TRBV5-1, with D possibly being TRBD1 (5 bases). CDR3 length equals 12 residues. V was shortened by 5 bases and J by 8 bases, with 13 bases between the two germline ends. CDR1 and CDR2 from the germline V gene are SGHRS and YFSETQ. The CDR3 DNA sequence: TGCGCCAGCAGAGGGGAAGGGGAAGGCTACACCTTC. It specifies CASRGEGEGYTF.

Comment on this clone: Other nucleotide sequences from this sample produce the same CDR3. The chain employs TRBV7-2 and TRBJ2-1; TRBD1 matches 7 bases. Germline-derived CDR1 and CDR2 are SGHTA and FQGNSA. The CDR3 loop spans 15 amino acids. V trimming: 1 base; J trimming: 2 bases; junction bases outside the gene matches: 2. CDR3 sequence: CASSLGQGAYNEQFF. The CDR3 DNA sequence: TGTGCCAGCAGCTTAGGCCAGGGGGCCTACAATGAGCAGTTCTTC. The whole variable domain, remainder taken from reference TRBV7-2 and TRBJ2-1, is GAGVSQSPSNKVTEKGKDVELRCDPISGHTALYWYRQSLGQGLEFLIYFQGNSAPDKSGLPSDRFSAERTGGSVSTLTIQRTQQEDSAVYLCASSLGQGAYNEQFFGPGTRLTVL.